The 28 T cell receptor beta chains reported below all come from one sample, sequenced in a study of HIV-infected children after antiretroviral therapy interruption (dated by TCRdb to between 2018 and 2021). The library came from 3' RACE. Data came from an Illumina MiSeq. To correct PCR amplification bias, TCR libraries were generated from RNA with a 3' RACE protocol that used unique molecular identifiers. TCRdb passed the public sequencing reads through fastp at Q25 and MiXCR, retaining productive beta sequences. Identical CDR3 proteins give one entry, which carries the most common genes and DNA. This sample is represented by fewer than 100,000 distinct CDR3 sequences; approximately 6.9% of them were singletons. Of the sample, about 1.1% falls within the top ten clones. The treatment or condition label for this specimen denotes: PENTA 11 planned treatment interruption arm or continuous ART arm. The sequencing here drew on CD45RA+ CD4+ T cells from PBMCs, pooled from several time points, taken from a donor given antiretroviral therapy, either interrupted or continuous. Sample cell subset or site, as interpreted from the label and publication: naive CD4+ CD45RA+ CD45RO- T cells. Receptors originate from a pool of human donors with HIV.

This clonotype was detected ten times or more. The chain employs TRBV20-1 and TRBJ2-5; D perhaps matches TRBD2 (5 bases). Germline assignment: CDR1 DFQATT and CDR2 SNEGSKA (reference sequence). The V end lost 2 bases, the J end lost 7 bases, and 11 bases lay between the germline ends. The length of the CDR3 is 12 residues. The CDR3 nucleotides read TGCAGTGCTAGACCCACGGCGGGGACCCAGTACTTC. Protein product: CSARPTAGTQYF.

Many counts were recorded for this clonotype. This chain connects TRBV20-1 to TRBJ2-7; TRBD1 agrees at 12 bases. Germline trimming cut 5 bases from V and 6 bases from J; bases unmatched to any gene: 14. CDR1 is DFQATT and CDR2 is SNEGSKA in the germline V gene (reference sequence). CDR3 size: 16 residues. CDR3 DNA sequence: TGCAGTGCTGGGGACAGGGGGCACCATCCCATTGGCGAGCAGTACTTC. It is translated as CSAGDRGHHPIGEQYF.

This rearrangement joins TRBV2 to TRBJ1-1, with a weak D call TRBD1 (5 bases). This CDR3 is 16 amino acids long. Trimming cost V 7 bases and J 5 bases, with 23 bases left between them. Germline CDR1 reads SNHLY; CDR2 reads FYNNEI. The CDR3 reads CASTPLPLDRGTEAFF. The CDR3 DNA reads TGTGCCAGCACCCCGCTACCCCTAGACAGAGGGACTGAAGCTTTCTTT.

There are many counts of this clonotype. CDR3 protein: CASSLGVLAGINEQFF. CDR3 nucleotides: TGTGCCAGCAGCTTAGGGGTCCTAGCGGGAATCAATGAGCAGTTCTTC. The chain joins TRBV7-9 to TRBJ2-1; 9 bases map to TRBD2. After removal of 1 base from V and 6 bases from J, the junction contained 7 bases not matched to a gene. The CDR3 spans 16 residues. Germline assignment: CDR1 SEHNR and CDR2 FQNEAQ (reference sequence).

This clonotype was picked up many times. The chain uses TRBV15 and TRBJ2-1, with 12 bases that match TRBD2. Germline loops: CDR1 LNHNV, CDR2 YYDKDF (reference sequence). With 8 bases clipped from V and 4 bases from J, the junction kept 6 bases outside the gene matches. The CDR3 loop spans 15 amino acids. CDR3 protein: CATYLAGGPYNEQFF. DNA of the CDR3: TGTGCCACCTACCTAGCGGGAGGGCCTTACAATGAGCAGTTCTTC.

This clonotype has just a few counts. The rearrangement joins TRBV24-1 to TRBJ1-2; 10 nucleotides agree with TRBD1. Germline V CDR1 and CDR2: KGHDR, SFDVKD. The CDR3 spans 15 residues. J gave up 5 bases and V 4 bases, and 6 bases lay outside the gene matches. The CDR3 DNA reads as TGTGCCACCAGTGACTCCGGGACAGGGGCTTATGGCTACACCTTC. It encodes CATSDSGTGAYGYTF.

The chain recombines TRBV6-1 with TRBJ2-7; D could derive from TRBD1 or TRBD2 (6 bases each). Germline lookup yields CDR1 MNHNS and CDR2 SASEGT. V lost 6 bases and J 2 bases, leaving 14 bases between the germline ends. The CDR3 has 14 amino acids. CDR3 nucleotide sequence: TGTGCCAGCAGGCGGGACACCGGAGCCTACGAGCAGTACTTC. It specifies CASRRDTGAYEQYF.

This clonotype was found many times. The chain uses TRBV29-1 and TRBJ2-3; D might be TRBD2 (5 bases). V dropped 0 bases and J dropped 2 bases, with 9 bases sitting between them. CDR1 is SQVTM, CDR2 ANQGSEA, per germline. The CDR3 runs to 14 residues. CDR3 sequence (DNA): TGCAGCGTTGAAGATCGTCTAGCCACAGATACGCAGTATTTT. It is translated as CSVEDRLATDTQYF.

This clonotype was observed a few times. The chain is built from TRBV5-1 and TRBJ2-1; the match to TRBD2 covers 12 bases. Germline CDR1 is SGHRS and CDR2 is YFSETQ. V lost 0 bases to trimming and J lost 8 bases; unmatched junction nucleotides: 9. The CDR3 runs to 17 residues. The CDR3, as DNA: TGCGCCAGCAGCTTGGGCCTGACTAGCGGGGGAGGGGATGAGCAGTTCTTC. Translating gives CASSLGLTSGGGDEQFF.

This clonotype appeared many times. This chain connects TRBV20-1 to TRBJ2-2; perhaps TRBD1 as D (6 bases). The CDR3 covers 15 residues. The V end was cut by 5 bases, the J end by 0 bases, with 13 bases between. Germline CDR1 and CDR2: DFQATT and SNEGSKA (reference sequence). The CDR3 coding sequence is TGCAGTGCTGAAAAACAGGGTACGAACACCGGGGAGCTGTTTTTT. It is translated as CSAEKQGTNTGELFF.

This clonotype was recorded at least ten times. The V gene is TRBV6-2 or TRBV6-3, the J gene TRBJ2-7, with TRBD2 matching 9 bases. This CDR3 is built from 17 residues. Trimming removed 5 bases from V and 2 bases from J; junction bases left unmatched: 13. The germline CDR1 and CDR2 sequences are MNHEY and SVGEGT. The CDR3, as DNA: TGTGCCAGCAGTCAAACACCACCGGGACTAGCACCCTACGAGCAGTACTTC. It is translated as CASSQTPPGLAPYEQYF.

The chain is built from TRBV5-1 and TRBJ1-1, with 9 nucleotides matching TRBD1. Germline V gene sequence: CDR1 SGHRS, CDR2 YFSETQ. CDR3 length: 14 amino acids. V dropped 2 bases and J dropped 1; count of bases not matched to a gene: 0. The CDR3: CASSLQGANTEAFF. In DNA, the CDR3 is TGCGCCAGCAGCTTACAGGGGGCGAACACTGAAGCTTTCTTT.

This clonotype came up many times. The rearrangement links TRBV2 to TRBJ1-5, with D unclear. This CDR3 is 15 amino acids long. The germline V gene has CDR1 SNHLY and CDR2 FYNNEI. Trimming took off 1 base at V and 6 bases at J, with 13 bases between the two ends. The CDR3 sequence: CASSEVTAPGQPQHF. The CDR3 DNA sequence: TGTGCCAGCAGTGAAGTTACAGCCCCGGGTCAGCCCCAGCATTTT.

In this sample, this clonotype turned up many times. The chain couples TRBV20-1 to TRBJ2-2; TRBD2 might be the D (6 bases). The CDR3 contains 14 residues. The V gene lost 4 bases and the J gene lost 6 bases, with 15 bases spanning the gap. Germline assignment: CDR1 DFQATT and CDR2 SNEGSKA (reference sequence). CDR3 amino acids: CSATGGDAAGELFF. CDR3 nucleotide sequence: TGCAGTGCTACCGGGGGAGACGCGGCCGGGGAGCTGTTTTTT.

This clonotype was detected many times. The V and J genes are TRBV20-1 and TRBJ2-7; D may be TRBD2 (6 bases). CDR1 is DFQATT, CDR2 SNEGSKA, per germline (reference sequence). The CDR3 totals 13 residues. With 3 bases removed from V and 7 bases from J, the gap between germline ends came to 16 bases. The CDR3 loop reads CSASTGRRGEQYF. The CDR3 DNA is TGCAGTGCTAGTACCGGGAGAAGGGGTGAGCAGTACTTC.

The chain combines TRBV19 with TRBJ2-1; 8 nucleotides agree with TRBD1. V was clipped by 6 bases and J by 5 bases; unmatched bases: 9. This CDR3 comprises 15 residues. Germline V gene lookup returns CDR1 LNHDA and CDR2 SQIVND (reference sequence). CDR3 nucleotide sequence: TGTGCCAGTAGCCGGACAGGGAGTCCCAACAATGAGCAGTTCTTC. Translation gives CASSRTGSPNNEQFF.

This clonotype was detected many times. CDR3 protein: CASSHQLAGGDTQYF. The CDR3 DNA follows: TGCGCCAGCAGCCACCAACTAGCGGGGGGGGATACGCAGTATTTT. The V call is TRBV4-1, the J call TRBJ2-3, with TRBD2 identical over 13 bases. J was trimmed by 6 bases and V by 3 bases; bases with no gene match: 3. The germline V gene encodes CDR1 MGHRA and CDR2 YSYEKL. The CDR3 has 15 amino acids.

In its sample, this clonotype was seen a few times. The genes are TRBV10-3 and TRBJ2-5; TRBD1 or TRBD2 may be the D gene (5 bases each). This CDR3 spans 14 amino acids. V was shortened by 2 bases and J by 2 bases, with 9 bases between the two germline ends. In germline, CDR1 is ENHRY, CDR2 SYGVKD. The DNA for the CDR3 is TGTGCCATCAGTGAGGTGGGACCACAAGAGACCCAGTACTTC. Its protein is CAISEVGPQETQYF.

Ten or more counts support this clonotype. This rearrangement joins TRBV6-1 to TRBJ1-2; 7 bases match TRBD1. Germline CDR1 MNHNS, CDR2 SASEGT. This CDR3 is built from 17 residues. Trimming at V came to 4 bases and at J to 1 base, leaving 12 bases not matched to a gene. The CDR3 region is CASSALGGQSLNYGYTF. CDR3 nucleotide sequence: TGTGCCAGCAGTGCATTAGGGGGACAGTCCCTTAACTATGGCTACACCTTC.

This clonotype was recorded at least ten times. The chain joins TRBV19 to TRBJ2-1; D unclear. In germline, CDR1 is LNHDA, CDR2 SQIVND (reference sequence). The ends were cut back, 1 base at V and 0 bases at J, with 16 bases in the middle. The CDR3 is 18 residues long. For the CDR3, the DNA is TGTGCCAGTAGTATAGCGGGCTCCCCCTTGAGCTCCTACAATGAGCAGTTCTTC. It codes for CASSIAGSPLSSYNEQFF.

The table lists this clonotype with many counts. J is TRBJ2-2 and V is TRBV12-3 or TRBV12-4; D is uncertain. This CDR3 comprises 14 residues. V lost 5 bases and J 2 bases, leaving 9 bases between the germline ends. CDR3 residues: CASSPQTNTGELFF. Here the CDR3 DNA reads TGTGCCAGCAGTCCACAGACAAACACCGGGGAGCTGTTTTTT.

V usage is TRBV7-9 and J usage is TRBJ1-5; no firm D call. Germline values: CDR1 SEHNR, CDR2 FQNEAQ (reference sequence). CDR3 length equals 14 residues. The germline V and J ends were trimmed by 2 bases and 4 bases, with 9 bases remaining between them. In DNA, the CDR3 is TGTGCCAGCAGCTTAAATGGGCCGAATCAGCCCCAGCATTTT. Translated: CASSLNGPNQPQHF.

This clonotype showed up many times. The chain employs TRBV20-1 and TRBJ1-6; 10 positions agree with TRBD1. The CDR3 is made up of 14 amino acids. The germline CDR1 and CDR2 sequences are DFQATT and SNEGSKA (reference sequence). Trimming took 5 bases from V and 9 from J; bases not matched to a gene: 7. DNA for the CDR3: TGCAGTGCTTTAACGGGACAGGGGACTTCACCCCTCCACTTT. Translated, it gives CSALTGQGTSPLHF.

This clonotype was counted ten times or more. V and J are TRBV24-1 and TRBJ2-3, with 7 bases fitting TRBD2. This CDR3 spans 14 amino acids. Germline CDR1 is KGHDR and CDR2 is SFDVKD. Trimming at V came to 7 bases and at J to 5 bases, leaving 8 bases not matched to a gene. CDR3 bases: TGTGCCACCAGCCCGGGGAGGGCCCAAGATACGCAGTATTTT. Encoded protein: CATSPGRAQDTQYF.

This clonotype was picked up many times. V is TRBV7-6 and J is TRBJ2-2; D not resolved. Germline values: CDR1 SGHVS, CDR2 FNYEAQ. The CDR3 has 16 amino acids. V was trimmed by 3 bases and J by 0 bases, leaving 11 bases between them. The CDR3 bases are TGTGCCAGCAGCTTTACTCACAACGCGAACACCGGGGAGCTGTTTTTT. It translates to CASSFTHNANTGELFF.

This clonotype appeared many times. The rearrangement uses TRBV2 and TRBJ2-7; the D gene is possibly TRBD1 (6 bases). CDR3 size: 14 residues. Trimming stripped 5 bases from V and 6 bases from J, with 17 bases between. Germline V gene lookup returns CDR1 SNHLY and CDR2 FYNNEI. CDR3 sequence: CASSPSRGTTEQYF. The DNA of the CDR3 is TGTGCCAGCAGTCCTTCGCGAGGGACAACCGAGCAGTACTTC.

This clonotype was observed many times. CDR3 coding DNA: TGTGCCAGCAGTGAAGAGCGGATCTCAATCGATGAGCAGTTCTTC. This encodes CASSEERISIDEQFF. This chain links TRBV6-1 with TRBJ2-1; D perhaps matches TRBD2 (5 bases). CDR1 is MNHNS and CDR2 is SASEGT in the germline V gene. Trimming removed 1 base at V and 8 bases at J, with 15 bases between. The CDR3 has 15 amino acids.

This clonotype has at least ten counts. The CDR3 loop is CSARDRRARHNEQFF. DNA for the CDR3: TGCAGTGCTAGAGATCGGAGAGCGCGGCACAATGAGCAGTTCTTC. The chain joins TRBV20-1 to TRBJ2-1; no firm D call. In germline, CDR1 is DFQATT, CDR2 SNEGSKA (reference sequence). This CDR3 comprises 15 residues. V dropped 0 bases and J dropped 5 bases, with 14 bases sitting between them.